This record looks at one T cell receptor beta chain sequence and its context. CDR1 and CDR2 from the germline V gene are ENHRY and SYGVKD. The V end was cut by 4 bases, the J end by 5 bases, with 24 bases between. CDR3 size: 17 residues. These data come from a study of blood T cell repertoires in COVID-19. Here immunoSEQ multiplex PCR was the method, and the copy in TCRdb shows in-frame clones only, minus some. The sample lists more than 300,000 clones; approximately 84% were seen once. V and J are TRBV10-3 and TRBJ2-7; maybe TRBD1 (7 bases). This clonotype was obtained from a woman aged 18-30 years who had recovered from COVID-19. The sequenced material came from PBMCs or T cells enriched from blood (not recorded which). The CDR3 sequence: CAISGTQLDREVHEQYF. DNA of the CDR3: TGTGCCATCAGTGGAACTCAACTTGACAGGGAGGTCCACGAGCAGTACTTC.